A single sample gave rise to the 4 T cell receptor beta chains below, sequenced in a study of OX40 agonist ivuxolimab in advanced cancers. Here immunoSEQ multiplex PCR was the method, and the copy in TCRdb shows in-frame clones only, minus some. The sample consists of over 15,000 clones, about four fifths of them appearing once. The source was CD4+ or CD8+ T cells sorted from blood, collected in a trial of the OX40 agonist ivuxolimab. The receptors derive from an adult with an advanced solid tumor such as melanoma, head and neck, liver or kidney cancer.

J is TRBJ1-6 and V is TRBV9, with 7 nucleotides matching TRBD1. This CDR3 has 14 residues. The germline CDR1 and CDR2 sequences are SGDLS and YYNGEE. J gave up 9 bases and V 4 bases, and 7 bases lay outside the gene matches. CDR3 coding DNA: TGTGCCAGCAGCCCCGGGACAGCGCTTTCACCCCTCCACTTT. It encodes CASSPGTALSPLHF.

This clone appeared a single time. The chain uses TRBV6-1 and TRBJ1-4; D is uncertain. Germline V gives CDR1 MNHNS, CDR2 SASEGT. CDR3 length: 13 amino acids. V lost 8 bases to trimming and J lost 11 bases, with 18 bases between them. CDR3 in DNA: TGTGCCAGCTCCGAGATAGAGCTCGTGAAACTGTTTTTT. It codes for CASSEIELVKLFF.

This clone was seen a single time. The chain joins TRBV2 to TRBJ2-7; the D gene is possibly TRBD2 (5 bases). The V and J ends lost 8 bases and 1 base respectively, with 12 bases between them. The CDR3 extends over 13 amino acids. Germline V CDR1 and CDR2: SNHLY, FYNNEI. The CDR3 DNA follows: TGTGCCAGCTGTAGAGGGCTGTCCTACGAGCAGTACTTC. Its protein is CASCRGLSYEQYF.

This CDR3 is CASSAAGNRLELFF. The CDR3 DNA reads as TGTGCCAGCAGTGCGGCGGGGAACCGATTGGAGCTGTTTTTT. J is TRBJ2-2 and V is TRBV27, with TRBD2 as a possible D gene (6 bases). V dropped 5 bases and J dropped 10 bases, with 17 bases sitting between them. The CDR3 is 14 amino acids. CDR1 is MNHEY, CDR2 SMNVEV, per germline (reference sequence).